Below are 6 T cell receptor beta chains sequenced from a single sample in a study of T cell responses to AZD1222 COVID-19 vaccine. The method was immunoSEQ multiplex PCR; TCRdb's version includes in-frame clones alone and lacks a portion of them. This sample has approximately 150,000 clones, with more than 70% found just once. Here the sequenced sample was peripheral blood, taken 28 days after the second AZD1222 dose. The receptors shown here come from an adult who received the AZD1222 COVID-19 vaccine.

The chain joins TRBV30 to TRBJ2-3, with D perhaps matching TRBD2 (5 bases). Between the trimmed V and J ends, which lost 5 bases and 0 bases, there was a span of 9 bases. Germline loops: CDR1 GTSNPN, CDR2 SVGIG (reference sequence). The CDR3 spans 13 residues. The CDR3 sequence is CAWGSGSTDTQYF. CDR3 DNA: TGTGCCTGGGGGAGCGGTAGCACAGATACGCAGTATTTT.

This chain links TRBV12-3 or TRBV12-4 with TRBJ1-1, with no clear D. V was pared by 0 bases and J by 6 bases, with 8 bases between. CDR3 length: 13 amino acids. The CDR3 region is CASSLAGISEAFF. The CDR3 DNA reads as TGTGCCAGCAGTTTAGCGGGGATTTCTGAAGCTTTCTTT.

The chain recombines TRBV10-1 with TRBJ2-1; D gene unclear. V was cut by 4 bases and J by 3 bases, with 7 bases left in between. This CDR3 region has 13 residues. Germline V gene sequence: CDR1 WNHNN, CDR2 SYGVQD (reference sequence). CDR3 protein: CASSGEFYNEQFF. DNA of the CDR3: TGCGCCAGCAGTGGAGAGTTCTACAATGAGCAGTTCTTC.

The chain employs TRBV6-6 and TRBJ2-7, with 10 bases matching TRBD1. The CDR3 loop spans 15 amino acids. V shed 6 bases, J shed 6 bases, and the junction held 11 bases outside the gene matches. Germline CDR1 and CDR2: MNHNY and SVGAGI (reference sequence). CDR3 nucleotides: TGTGCCAGCAGGACGGCCTGGGACAGGGGCGGCGAGCAGTACTTC. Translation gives CASRTAWDRGGEQYF.

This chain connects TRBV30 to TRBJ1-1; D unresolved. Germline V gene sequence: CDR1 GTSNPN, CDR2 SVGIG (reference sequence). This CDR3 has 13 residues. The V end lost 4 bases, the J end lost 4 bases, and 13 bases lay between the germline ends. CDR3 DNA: TGTGCCTGGACCCCGGCGGCGCGCACTGAAGCTTTCTTT. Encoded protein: CAWTPAARTEAFF.

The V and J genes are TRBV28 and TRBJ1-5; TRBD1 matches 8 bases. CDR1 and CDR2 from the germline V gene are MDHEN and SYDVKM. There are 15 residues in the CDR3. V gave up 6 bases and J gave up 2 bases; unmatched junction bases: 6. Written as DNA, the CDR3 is TGTGCCAGCAGCCCGACAGGGGAGGGCAATCAGCCCCAGCATTTT. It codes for CASSPTGEGNQPQHF.